The clone carrying this T cell receptor (beta chain) was counted at least ten times. The diagnoses drew upon clinical symptoms, serum thyroxine and TRAb, thyroid ultrasound and orbital computed tomography. Fresh 10 ml peripheral blood yielded PBMCs. Amplification yielded TCR beta CDR3 regions, with RNA transcripts as the source. Carried out on the TCR CDR3, a first-round RT-PCR used the HTBI primer set. TCRdb itself ran the multiplex PCR reads through MiXCR, one entry per CDR3 protein. This sample carries about 350,000 distinct CDR3 sequences, 11% to 15% of them seen once, and the ten largest clones take 20% to 25%. This specimen belongs to a study of T cells in Graves' hyperthyroidism and ophthalmopathy. CDR1 SEHNR and CDR2 FQNEAQ come from the germline V gene (reference sequence). The CDR3 consists of 13 residues. V was clipped by 5 bases and J by 9 bases; unmatched bases: 8.

Material: blood. This chain links TRBV7-9 with TRBJ1-1, with 8 bases matching TRBD1. The TCR originated in a woman aged 25 to 39 with Graves' hyperthyroidism. The CDR3 DNA is TGTGCCAGCAGCCTTGTGGGACAGGAACAAGCTTTCTTT. Protein: CASSLVGQEQAFF.